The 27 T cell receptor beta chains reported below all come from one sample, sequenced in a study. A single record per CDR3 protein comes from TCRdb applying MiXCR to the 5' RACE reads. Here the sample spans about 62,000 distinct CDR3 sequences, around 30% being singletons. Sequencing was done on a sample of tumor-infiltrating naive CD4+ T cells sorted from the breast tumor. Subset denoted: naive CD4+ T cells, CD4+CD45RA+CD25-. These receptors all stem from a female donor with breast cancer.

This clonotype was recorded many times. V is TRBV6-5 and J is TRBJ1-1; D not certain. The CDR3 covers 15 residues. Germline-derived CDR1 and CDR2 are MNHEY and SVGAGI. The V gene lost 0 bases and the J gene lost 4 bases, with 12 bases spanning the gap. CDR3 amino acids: CASSYSLRLATEAFF. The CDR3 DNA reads TGTGCCAGCAGTTACTCGTTACGGTTGGCCACTGAAGCTTTCTTT.

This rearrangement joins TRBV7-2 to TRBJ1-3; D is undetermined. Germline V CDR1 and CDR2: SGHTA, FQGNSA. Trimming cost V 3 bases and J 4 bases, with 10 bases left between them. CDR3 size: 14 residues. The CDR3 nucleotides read TGTGCCAGCAGCTTGTTAGGCTACGGAAACACCATATATTTT. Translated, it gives CASSLLGYGNTIYF.

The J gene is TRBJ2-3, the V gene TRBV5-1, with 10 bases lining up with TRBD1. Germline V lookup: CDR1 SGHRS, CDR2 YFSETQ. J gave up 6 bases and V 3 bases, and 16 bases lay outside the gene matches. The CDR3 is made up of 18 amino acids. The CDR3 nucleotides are TGCGCCAGCAGCTCACCCCCGACAGGGGGCATTTATAGGGATACGCAGTATTTT. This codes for CASSSPPTGGIYRDTQYF.

The CDR3 here is CSVDQGSTGELFF. DNA of the CDR3: TGCAGCGTTGACCAGGGGTCCACCGGGGAGCTGTTTTTT. The genes are TRBV29-1 and TRBJ2-2; D might be TRBD1 (6 bases). CDR3 length equals 13 residues. Trimming stripped 3 bases from V and 4 bases from J, with 9 bases between. Germline V gene sequence: CDR1 SQVTM, CDR2 ANQGSEA.

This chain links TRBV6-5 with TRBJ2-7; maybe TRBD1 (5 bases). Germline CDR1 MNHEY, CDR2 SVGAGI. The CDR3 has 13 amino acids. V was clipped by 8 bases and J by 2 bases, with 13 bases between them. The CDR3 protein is CASSTRGTYEQYF. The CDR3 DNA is TGTGCCAGCTCAACAAGGGGAACCTACGAGCAGTACTTC.

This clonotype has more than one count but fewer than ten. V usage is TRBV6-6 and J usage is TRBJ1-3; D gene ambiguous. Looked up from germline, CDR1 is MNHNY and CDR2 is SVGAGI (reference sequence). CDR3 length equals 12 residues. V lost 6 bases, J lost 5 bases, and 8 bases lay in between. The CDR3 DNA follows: TGTGCCAGCAGACAGACACGAAACACCATATATTTT. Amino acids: CASRQTRNTIYF.

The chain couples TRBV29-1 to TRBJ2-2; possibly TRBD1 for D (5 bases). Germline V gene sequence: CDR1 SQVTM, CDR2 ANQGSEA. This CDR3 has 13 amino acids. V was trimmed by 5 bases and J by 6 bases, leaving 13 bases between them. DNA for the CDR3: TGCAGCGTTAACCGCAGGGTGTCCGGGGAGCTGTTTTTT. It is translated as CSVNRRVSGELFF.

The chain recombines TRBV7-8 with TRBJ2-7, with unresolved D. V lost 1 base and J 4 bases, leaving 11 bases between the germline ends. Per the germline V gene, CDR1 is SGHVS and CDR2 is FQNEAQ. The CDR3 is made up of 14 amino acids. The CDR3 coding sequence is TGTGCCAGCAGCTTAGAAGTTTGGGGTTACGAGCAGTACTTC. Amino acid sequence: CASSLEVWGYEQYF.

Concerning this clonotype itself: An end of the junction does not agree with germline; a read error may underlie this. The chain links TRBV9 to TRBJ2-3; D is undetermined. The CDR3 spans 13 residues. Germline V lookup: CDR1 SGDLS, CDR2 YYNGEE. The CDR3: CASSGLSTNTQYF. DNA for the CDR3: TGTGCCAGCAGCGGTTTGAGCACAAATACGCAGTATTTT.

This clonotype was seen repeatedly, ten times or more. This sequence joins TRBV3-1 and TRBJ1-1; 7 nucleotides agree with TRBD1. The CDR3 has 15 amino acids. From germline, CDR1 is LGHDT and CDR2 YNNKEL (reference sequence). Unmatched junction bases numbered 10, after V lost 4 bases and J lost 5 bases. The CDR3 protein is CASSLSDRAKTEAFF. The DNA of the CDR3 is TGTGCCAGCAGCCTTTCCGACAGGGCTAAGACTGAAGCTTTCTTT.

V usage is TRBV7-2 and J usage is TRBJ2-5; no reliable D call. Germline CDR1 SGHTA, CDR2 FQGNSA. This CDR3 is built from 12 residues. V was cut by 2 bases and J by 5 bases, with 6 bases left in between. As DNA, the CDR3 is TGTGCCAGCAGCTTAATGGGTGAGACCCAGTACTTC. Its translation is CASSLMGETQYF.

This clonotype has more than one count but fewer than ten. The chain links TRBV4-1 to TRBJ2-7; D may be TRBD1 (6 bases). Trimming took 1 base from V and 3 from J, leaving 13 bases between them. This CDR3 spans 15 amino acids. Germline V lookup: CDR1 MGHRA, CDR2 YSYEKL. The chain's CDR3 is CASSQVTGTDYEQYF. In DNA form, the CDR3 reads TGCGCCAGCAGCCAAGTAACAGGGACCGACTACGAGCAGTACTTC.

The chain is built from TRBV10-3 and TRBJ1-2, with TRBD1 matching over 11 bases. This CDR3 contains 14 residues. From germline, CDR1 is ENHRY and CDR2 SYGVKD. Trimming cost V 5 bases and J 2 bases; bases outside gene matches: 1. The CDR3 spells CAISRTGGNYGYTF. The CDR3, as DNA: TGTGCCATCAGTAGGACAGGGGGCAACTATGGCTACACCTTC.

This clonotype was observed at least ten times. Here the CDR3 reads CASSQDPRSEQFF. DNA of the CDR3: TGCGCCAGCAGCCAGGACCCCAGGAGTGAGCAGTTCTTC. The J gene is TRBJ2-1, the V gene TRBV4-3; D is undetermined. The CDR3 has 13 residues. V was clipped by 3 bases and J by 9 bases, with 12 bases between them. Germline CDR1 LGHNA, CDR2 YSLEER.

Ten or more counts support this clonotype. The CDR3 region has the DNA TGTGCCAGCAGCTTAGGTAGCGGGAGTTACGAGCAGTACTTC. Its protein is CASSLGSGSYEQYF. V gene TRBV7-2 combines with J gene TRBJ2-7, with TRBD2 identical over 9 bases. CDR3 length equals 14 residues. The trim removed 1 base at V and 4 bases at J, leaving 2 bases unmatched. Germline values: CDR1 SGHTA, CDR2 FQGNSA. The complete variable domain, with remaining parts taken from reference TRBV7-2 and TRBJ2-7, reads GAGVSQSPSNKVTEKGKDVELRCDPISGHTALYWYRQSLGQGLEFLIYFQGNSAPDKSGLPSDRFSAERTGGSVSTLTIQRTQQEDSAVYLCASSLGSGSYEQYFGPGTRLTVT.

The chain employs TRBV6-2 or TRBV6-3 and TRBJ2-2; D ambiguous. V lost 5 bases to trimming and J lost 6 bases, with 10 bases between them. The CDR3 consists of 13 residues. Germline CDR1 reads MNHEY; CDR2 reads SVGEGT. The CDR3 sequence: CASSNQKAGELFF. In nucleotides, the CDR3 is TGTGCCAGCAGTAACCAAAAGGCCGGGGAGCTGTTTTTT.

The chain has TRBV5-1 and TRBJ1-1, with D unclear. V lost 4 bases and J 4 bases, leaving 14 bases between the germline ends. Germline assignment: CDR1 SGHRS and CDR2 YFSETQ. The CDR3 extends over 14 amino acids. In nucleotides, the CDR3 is TGCGCCAGCAGCCTCGTCGCAGAGTCCACTGAAGCTTTCTTT. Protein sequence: CASSLVAESTEAFF.

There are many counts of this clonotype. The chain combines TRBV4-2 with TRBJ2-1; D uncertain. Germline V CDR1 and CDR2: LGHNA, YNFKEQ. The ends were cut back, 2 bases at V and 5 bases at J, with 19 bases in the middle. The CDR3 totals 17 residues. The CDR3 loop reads CASSQLDMLRNDNEQFF. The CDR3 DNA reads TGTGCCAGCAGCCAACTGGATATGTTAAGGAACGACAATGAGCAGTTCTTC.

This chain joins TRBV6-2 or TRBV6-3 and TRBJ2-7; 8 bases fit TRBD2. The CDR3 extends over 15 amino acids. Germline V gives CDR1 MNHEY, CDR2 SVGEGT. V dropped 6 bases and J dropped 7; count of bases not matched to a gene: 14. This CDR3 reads CASRPPGLGPWEQYF. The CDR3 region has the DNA TGTGCCAGCAGACCACCGGGACTAGGACCGTGGGAGCAGTACTTC.

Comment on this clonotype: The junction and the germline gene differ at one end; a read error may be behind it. The CDR3 DNA reads as TGTGCCAGCAGCTTACTGCGGACAGGGGAGTCTGGAAACATCATATATTTT. Protein: CASSLLRTGESGNIIYF. J is TRBJ1-3 and V is TRBV7-9, with TRBD1 matching over 9 bases. Germline-derived CDR1 and CDR2 are SEHNR and FQNEAQ (reference sequence). The CDR3 is 17 amino acids.

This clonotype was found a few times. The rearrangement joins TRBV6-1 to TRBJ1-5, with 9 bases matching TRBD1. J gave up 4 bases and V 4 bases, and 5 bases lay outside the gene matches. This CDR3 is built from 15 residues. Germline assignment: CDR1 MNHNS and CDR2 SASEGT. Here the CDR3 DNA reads TGTGCCAGCAGTGCGGGACAGGGATCAAATCAGCCCCAGCATTTT. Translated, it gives CASSAGQGSNQPQHF.

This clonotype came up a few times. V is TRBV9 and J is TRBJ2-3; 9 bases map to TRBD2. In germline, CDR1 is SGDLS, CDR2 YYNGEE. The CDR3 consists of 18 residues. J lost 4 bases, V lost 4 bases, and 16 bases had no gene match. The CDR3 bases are TGTGCCAGCAGCCCCAACCCCACCGGGACTAGCTCTCCAGATACGCAGTATTTT. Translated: CASSPNPTGTSSPDTQYF. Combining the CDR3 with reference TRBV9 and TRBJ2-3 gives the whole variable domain DSGVTQTPKHLITATGQRVTLRCSPRSGDLSVYWYQQSLDQGLQFLIQYYNGEERAKGNILERFSAQQFPDLHSELNLSSLELGDSALYFCASSPNPTGTSSPDTQYFGPGTRLTVL.

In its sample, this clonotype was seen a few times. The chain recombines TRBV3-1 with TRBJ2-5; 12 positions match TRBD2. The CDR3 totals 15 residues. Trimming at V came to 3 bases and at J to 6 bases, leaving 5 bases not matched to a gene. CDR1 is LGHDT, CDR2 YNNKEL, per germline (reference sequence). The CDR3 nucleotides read TGTGCCAGCAGCCACCAGACTAGCGGGGGCAAGACCCAGTACTTC. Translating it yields CASSHQTSGGKTQYF.

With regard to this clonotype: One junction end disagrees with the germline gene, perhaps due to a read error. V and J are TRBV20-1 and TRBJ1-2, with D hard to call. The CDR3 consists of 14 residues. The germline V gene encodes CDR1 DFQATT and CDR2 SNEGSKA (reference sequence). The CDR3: CSARVRQDYYGYTF. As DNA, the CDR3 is TGCAGTGCTAGAGTACGGCAGGACTACTATGGTTACACCTTC.

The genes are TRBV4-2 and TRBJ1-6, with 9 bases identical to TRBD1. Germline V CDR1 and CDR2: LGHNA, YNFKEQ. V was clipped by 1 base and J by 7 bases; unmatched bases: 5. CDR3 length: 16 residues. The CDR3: CASSQGRGQGNSPLHF. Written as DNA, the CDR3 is TGTGCCAGCAGCCAAGGCAGGGGACAGGGAAATTCACCCCTCCACTTT.

CDR3 sequence (DNA): TGTGGTTCCAGGGGGCAAGCTGAAGCTTTCTTT. Translated: CGSRGQAEAFF. The V call is TRBV3-1, the J call TRBJ1-1; 8 positions agree with TRBD1. From germline, CDR1 is LGHDT and CDR2 YNNKEL (reference sequence). CDR3 length: 11 amino acids.

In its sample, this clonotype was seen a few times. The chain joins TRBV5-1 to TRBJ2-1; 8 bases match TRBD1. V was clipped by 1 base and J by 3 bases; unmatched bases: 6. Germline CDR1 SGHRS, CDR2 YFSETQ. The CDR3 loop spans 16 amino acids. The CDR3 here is CASSLTPGGLYNEQFF. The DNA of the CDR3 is TGCGCCAGCAGCTTGACCCCAGGGGGCCTCTACAATGAGCAGTTCTTC.